Sequencing of this T cell receptor beta chain was carried out in a study of T cells after yellow fever vaccination. The wider study: SMART-Seq v4 Ultra Low Input handled preparation of low-cell-number fractions.

Points on this clonotype: Antigen: not known.

Conversion of TCR transcripts into cDNA relied on 5'RACE template switching, which added a universal primer site and UMIs. Using its own MiXCR run on the 5' RACE reads, TCRdb lists one record per CDR3 protein. The sample has about 260,000 distinct CDR3 sequences, around 4.9% seen once; the top ten hold roughly 3.5%. Study observations and caveats: CD4 and CD8 compartments shared a small share of clonotypes. FACS-sorted repertoires might harbor abundant contaminating clonotypes from the bulk population.

The receptor was isolated from a man aged 18 to 35 who received the YFV17D yellow fever vaccine. The material was CD4+ T cells sorted from PBMCs, obtained on the day of the yellow fever booster vaccination.

The CDR3 sequence: CASSLVRLTDTQYF. CDR3 sequence (DNA): TGTGCCAGCAGCTTAGTTCGGCTCACAGATACGCAGTATTTT. The gene calls are TRBV7-2 and TRBJ2-3, with D unresolved. The V end was cut by 1 base, the J end by 2 bases, with 7 bases between. CDR1 and CDR2 (germline): SGHTA, FQGNSA. The CDR3 sequence is 14 residues long.